These T cell receptor beta chains were read from a single sample in a study of cytomegalovirus exposure and HLA in healthy donors. Clones were sequenced by immunoSEQ multiplex PCR, and TCRdb holds only the in-frame ones, with some missing. The sample holds about 130,000 clones, about 79% seen once. The specimen was PBMCs. The receptors were sampled from a man over 45 in good health and CMV-seronegative. The conserved cysteine and the conserved F or W are not part of the CDR3 here.

v_call,cdr3_aa
TRBV11-2,ASSFEITSYEQY
TRBV5-5,ASSLELAGKQF
TRBV6-6,ASSYTGLANTGELF
TRBV6-6,ASRGAGRNGELF
TRBV5-1,ASSPGGTVQETQY
TRBV28,ASQKRSQPQH
TRBV7-9,SSSSGREWDTEAF
TRBV6-1,ASSGAVSNEKLF
TRBV5-6,ASSLIPRDTEAF
TRBV19,ASRNSHQGVGAGELF
TRBV6-1,ASSDRTGDSDTQY
TRBV11-2,ASSLGGGQPQH
TRBV11-1,ASRHGTTDYGYT
TRBV4-2,ASSQVDAKGLEKLF
TRBV15,ATSIQGNTEAF